Below, 16 T cell receptor beta chains from the same sample are listed, as sequenced in a study of glioma-infiltrating T cells. Amplification of TCR alpha and beta CDR3 regions from RNA used iRepertoire nested multiplex PCR. TCRdb itself ran the multiplex PCR reads through MiXCR, one entry per CDR3 protein. Seen here are about 410,000 distinct CDR3 sequences, around 38% observed once, and the top ten hold approximately 12%. Sequencing input: glioma tissue, nonneoplastic brain tissue, or PBMCs (not recorded which). These receptors originate from a human donor with low-grade glioma or glioblastoma, undergoing nonglioma brain surgery, or in good health (not recorded which).

In its sample, this clonotype was seen a few times. The chain has TRBV20-1 and TRBJ2-5; 7 bases line up with TRBD2. Per germline, CDR1 DFQATT and CDR2 SNEGSKA (reference sequence). Trimming at V came to 4 bases and at J to 2 bases, leaving 7 bases not matched to a gene. This CDR3 has 14 amino acids. CDR3 DNA sequence: TGCAGTGCTAACGGGGCTAGCGGACAAGAGACCCAGTACTTC. Protein: CSANGASGQETQYF.

In this sample, this clonotype turned up once. A much bigger clone sits one base away, suggesting this may be a read error. V gene TRBV20-1 combines with J gene TRBJ2-7; a possible D gene is TRBD2 (5 bases). The CDR3 length is 15 residues. CDR1 DFQATT and CDR2 SNEGSKA come from the germline V gene (reference sequence). Trimming left V 1 base short and J 9 bases short, with 22 bases between. The DNA for the CDR3 is TGCAGTGCTAGAGTGGTTAGCGCCCCCCCTACGGGGCAGTACTTC. Translating gives CSARVVSAPPTGQYF.

In this sample, this clonotype turned up many times. J is TRBJ1-1 and V is TRBV27; possibly TRBD1 for D (5 bases). This CDR3 is 14 amino acids long. Per the germline V gene, CDR1 is MNHEY and CDR2 is SMNVEV (reference sequence). Trimming stripped 2 bases from V and 2 bases from J, with 9 bases between. The CDR3 protein is CASSLGGGNTEAFF. For the CDR3, the DNA is TGTGCCAGCAGTTTAGGGGGAGGAAACACTGAAGCTTTCTTT.

Ten or more counts support this clonotype. This chain uses TRBV28 with TRBJ2-7, with D unresolved. The V gene's germline CDR1 is MDHEN and CDR2 SYDVKM. V lost 6 bases, J lost 4 bases, and 4 bases lay in between. The CDR3 is 10 amino acids. CDR3 DNA: TGTGCCAGCAGCCAGTACGAGCAGTACTTC. It yields the protein CASSQYEQYF.

The V gene is TRBV19, the J gene TRBJ1-1; D uncertain. CDR1 is LNHDA, CDR2 SQIVND, per germline (reference sequence). V was shortened by 3 bases and J by 0 bases, with 8 bases between the two germline ends. This CDR3 contains 14 residues. The CDR3 DNA sequence: TGTGCCAGTAGTATGAAGAGACTGAACACTGAAGCTTTCTTT. This gives the protein CASSMKRLNTEAFF.

Regarding this clonotype: Being one base from a much bigger clone, this may be a read error. The chain carries TRBV27 and TRBJ2-1; the match to TRBD1 covers 7 bases. V lost 3 bases to trimming and J lost 10 bases; unmatched junction nucleotides: 9. Germline V gives CDR1 MNHEY, CDR2 SMNVEV (reference sequence). The CDR3 totals 14 residues. The CDR3 DNA reads TGTGCCAGCAGTTTTCCGGGACAGACCTACGAGCAGTTCTTC. It codes for CASSFPGQTYEQFF.

This clonotype was seen a handful of times. This chain uses TRBV7-6 with TRBJ2-7; D not resolved. Germline lookup yields CDR1 SGHVS and CDR2 FNYEAQ. Trimming cost V 1 base and J 4 bases, with 11 bases left between them. The CDR3 is 14 amino acids. In DNA, the CDR3 is TGTGCCAGCAGCTTAGGCAGTCGGTCATACGAGCAGTACTTC. Its protein is CASSLGSRSYEQYF. Supplemented by reference TRBV7-6 and TRBJ2-7, the full variable domain reads GAGVSQSPRYKVTKRGQDVALRCDPISGHVSLYWYRQALGQGPEFLTYFNYEAQQDKSGLPNDRFSAERPEGSISTLTIQRTEQRDSAMYRCASSLGSRSYEQYFGPGTRLTVT.

V is TRBV7-9 and J is TRBJ1-4; 7 nucleotides match TRBD1. Germline lookup yields CDR1 SEHNR and CDR2 FQNEAQ (reference sequence). J gave up 7 bases and V 5 bases, and 10 bases lay outside the gene matches. This CDR3 contains 15 residues. The CDR3 loop is CASSPRGLGGEKLFF. CDR3 DNA: TGTGCCAGCAGCCCCAGGGGGTTAGGCGGTGAAAAACTGTTTTTT.

The rearrangement uses TRBV5-6 and TRBJ2-7; 7 bases align to TRBD1. V lost 3 bases to trimming and J lost 3 bases; unmatched junction nucleotides: 3. The CDR3 is 13 residues long. From germline, CDR1 is SGHDT and CDR2 YYEEEE. The CDR3 bases are TGTGCCAGCAGCTCCGGGACAGACTACGAGCAGTACTTC. This encodes CASSSGTDYEQYF.

The chain combines TRBV20-1 with TRBJ2-7; 7 positions agree with TRBD2. With V trimmed by 2 bases and J by 2 bases, 9 bases remained unmatched. The CDR3 length is 15 residues. From germline, CDR1 is DFQATT and CDR2 SNEGSKA (reference sequence). The CDR3 spells CSARPYASGAYEQYF. Written as DNA, the CDR3 is TGCAGTGCTAGACCCTATGCTAGCGGAGCCTACGAGCAGTACTTC.

At least ten counts were recorded for this clonotype. The rearrangement uses TRBV20-1 and TRBJ1-5, with TRBD1 matching 8 bases. Germline loops: CDR1 DFQATT, CDR2 SNEGSKA (reference sequence). J lost 7 bases, V lost 4 bases, and 9 bases had no gene match. CDR3 length: 14 residues. DNA for the CDR3: TGCAGTGCTACCAATACAGGGGGTGGCCAGCCCCAGCATTTT. Protein product: CSATNTGGGQPQHF.

This clonotype was recorded a few times. The gene calls are TRBV7-2 and TRBJ1-2; no reliable D call. This CDR3 is built from 17 residues. The germline CDR1 and CDR2 sequences are SGHTA and FQGNSA. The germline V and J ends were trimmed by 3 bases and 1 base, with 18 bases remaining between them. This chain's CDR3 is CASSLWELGRFNYGYTF. The CDR3 nucleotides are TGTGCCAGCAGCTTGTGGGAATTGGGCAGATTTAACTATGGCTACACCTTC.

DNA for the CDR3: TGTGCCAGCATTCCGACTAGCGGGAGGACTCCAGAGACCCAGTACTTC. Translation gives CASIPTSGRTPETQYF. J is TRBJ2-5 and V is TRBV16; 13 bases match TRBD2. V lost 7 bases to trimming and J lost 4 bases; unmatched junction nucleotides: 9. Germline V gene sequence: CDR1 KGHSY, CDR2 FQNENV. CDR3 size: 16 residues.

Ten or more counts support this clonotype. The V and J genes are TRBV28 and TRBJ2-1, with a tentative D call TRBD2 (6 bases). The length of the CDR3 is 14 residues. CDR1 is MDHEN, CDR2 SYDVKM, per germline. The ends were cut back, 1 base at V and 4 bases at J, with 8 bases in the middle. The CDR3: CASSLLAGYNEQFF. The CDR3 DNA reads TGTGCCAGCAGTTTATTGGCGGGGTACAATGAGCAGTTCTTC.

The J gene is TRBJ2-7, the V gene TRBV10-3, with D perhaps TRBD1 (5 bases). The CDR3 length is 11 residues. Trimming took off 6 bases at V and 9 bases at J, with 12 bases between the two ends. Germline V gives CDR1 ENHRY, CDR2 SYGVKD. CDR3 loop: CAISQGVGQYF. CDR3 DNA: TGTGCCATCAGCCAGGGTGTTGGGCAGTACTTC.

This clonotype was observed a few times. The rearrangement uses TRBV20-1 and TRBJ1-1; 7 nucleotides line up with TRBD1. CDR3 length: 12 residues. CDR1 is DFQATT, CDR2 SNEGSKA, per germline (reference sequence). The V and J ends lost 2 bases and 5 bases, in that order; junction bases with no gene match: 2. The CDR3 region has the DNA TGCAGTGCTAGAAACAGGGGTACTGAAGCTTTCTTT. This translates into CSARNRGTEAFF.